The 2 T cell receptor beta chains below all came from one sample that was sequenced in a study of cytomegalovirus exposure and HLA in healthy donors. The PCR made use of 60 Vbeta and 13 Jbeta primers. The assay was immunoSEQ multiplex PCR, and TCRdb's table has in-frame clones only and misses some. Among tens of thousands of clones listed, around two thirds were seen once. The sample consisted of PBMCs. These receptors were taken from a man aged 60 to 75 in good health and CMV-seropositive.

The chain recombines TRBV7-9 with TRBJ1-4, with 10 bases aligning to TRBD1. The germline V gene has CDR1 SEHNR and CDR2 FQNEAQ (reference sequence). The CDR3 is made up of 15 amino acids. With 6 bases clipped from V and 8 bases from J, the junction kept 9 bases outside the gene matches. CDR3 region: CASRVTGGAREKLFF. In DNA, the CDR3 is TGTGCCAGCAGGGTGACAGGGGGCGCTCGGGAAAAACTGTTTTTT.

The chain has TRBV27 and TRBJ1-5; 8 nucleotides line up with TRBD1. Germline V gene lookup returns CDR1 MNHEY and CDR2 SMNVEV (reference sequence). CDR3 length equals 14 residues. V lost 5 bases and J lost 2; bases outside the gene matches: 2. The CDR3 here is CASSGGQGNQPQHF. The CDR3 region has the DNA TGTGCCAGCAGTGGGGGACAGGGCAATCAGCCCCAGCATTTT.